This T cell receptor beta chain appears in the sequencing data of a study of blood T cell repertoires in COVID-19. In the study overall: Acute and convalescent COVID-19 specimens originated in the United States, Italy and Spain.

Trimming cost V 4 bases and J 4 bases; bases outside gene matches: 4. Germline-derived CDR1 and CDR2 are MDHEN and SYDVKM. This CDR3 has 14 residues. Authors' methods: Amplification of reference gene primers was used by the study to estimate nucleated cell counts. The table came from immunoSEQ multiplex PCR; TCRdb's copy has only in-frame clones and leaves some out. That table is the source of V, J and clone size, and D and trimming were worked out from the DNA. The data show some 120,000 clones, 70% to 85% seen once. The TCR comes from a woman in her fifties or sixties with acute or convalescent COVID-19. The genes are TRBV28 and TRBJ2-3, with 8 bases fitting TRBD1. Sequencing used peripheral blood. CDR3: CASSSTGDADTQYF. The CDR3, as DNA: TGTGCCAGCAGTTCGACAGGGGACGCAGATACGCAGTATTTT. Using reference TRBV28 and TRBJ2-3 for the parts outside the CDR3, the full variable domain is DVKVTQSSRYLVKRTGEKVFLECVQDMDHENMFWYRQDPGLGLRLIYFSYDVKMKEKGDIPEGYSVSREKKERFSLILESASTNQTSMYLCASSSTGDADTQYFGPGTRLTVL.